This T cell receptor beta chain was sequenced during a study of regulatory T cells. The primer mix had 52 TRBV and 13 TRBJ primers. Clones were sequenced by immunoSEQ multiplex PCR, and TCRdb holds only the in-frame ones, with some missing. The data show around 32,000 clones, 80% to 95% seen once. Details on this clone: Its cognate antigen is unknown.

A couple of CD3G-deficient patients had more severe autoimmunity; all had some. CD4+ cells were sorted into CD25-high CD127-low regulatory cells and CD25-low CD127-high conventional cells. General study results and limits: In CD3G-deficient patients, conventional CD4+ T cells were enriched for hydrophobic CDR3 residues at positions 6 and 7. Regulatory T cells showed the strongest V-J pair restriction and V/J gene skewing among patient repertoires.

The germline V gene has CDR1 MDHEN and CDR2 SYDVKM. This CDR3 has 14 residues. V lost 6 bases to trimming and J lost 5 bases, with 15 bases between them. The TCR originated in a person aged 18 to 30 with CD3G deficiency. The material sequenced was conventional CD4+ T cells sorted from blood. The V call is TRBV28, the J call TRBJ2-3; either TRBD1 or TRBD2 may fit D (6 bases each). CDR3 region: CASSRKGGGDTQYF. The CDR3 nucleotides read TGTGCCAGCAGCCGAAAGGGGGGCGGAGATACGCAGTATTTT.